This paragraph reports one TCR beta chain. Its antigen has not been determined. It has no much larger one-base neighbor in the sample; base qualities were not kept. The sample originates from a study of type 1 regulatory T cells listed by TCRdb under 2021. Background for the entire study: An in vitro protocol by which a Tr1-enriched, alloantigen-specific CD4 T cell product named T-allo10 was generated was characterized in the study. T-allo10 was being tested clinically in patients with hematological malignancies who were undergoing allogeneic hematopoietic stem cell transplantation.

Measured from the cysteine to the phenylalanine, the CDR3 is 14 residues long. Only the CDR3 portion is preserved as DNA: 42 bases, with reading frame beginning at the first base. V is cut by 3 bases and J by 5 bases, and the space between the germline ends is 13 bases. The germline V gene (reference sequence) yields DFQATT for CDR1 and SNEGSKA for CDR2. For sequencing, an Illumina MiSeq was employed. The public reads were quality trimmed at Q25 with fastp and then assembled into clones with MiXCR by TCRdb, keeping productive beta chains. Every distinct CDR3 protein forms one entry, paired with its most common genes and DNA. The table for this sample lists about 39,000 distinct CDR3 sequences; 10% to 15% of them were counted only once. The ten largest clones take up roughly 8% of the sample. Study-wide conclusions, independent of this receptor: A more restricted TCR repertoire was observed in Tr1 cells than in non-Tr1 cells, and this restriction was interpreted in the study as alloantigen-induced clonal expansion.

The sequence was obtained from a human donor in good health. The rearrangement combines TRBV20-1 with TRBJ2-2; TRBD2 is a weak D gene call, 5 bases matching. Sequencing was performed on cultured non-Tr1 T cells, either the whole culture or a sorted T cell fraction (not recorded which). Explained via the paper, the cell subset or site label denotes: non-Tr1 population from the T-allo10 product. The CDR3 sequence is CSARAGSATGELFF. The DNA is TGCAGTGCTAGGGCGGGCAGCGCTACCGGGGAGCTGTTTTTT.